These 10 T cell receptor beta chains were all obtained from the same sample, sequenced in a study of a mutant IDH1 vaccine in newly diagnosed glioma. Assay: immunoSEQ multiplex PCR; the TCRdb copy retains only in-frame clones and omits some. The table records roughly 52,000 clones, around 84% of them present only once. No antigens are known for them. Regarding time point: week 35, safety follow-up. Alongside topical imiquimod, each dose of vaccine comprised 300 ug of mutant IDH1 20-mer peptide. This material consisted of PBMCs, taken from a glioma patient whose treatment included an IDH1 peptide vaccine. These receptor sequences come from a woman aged 18-29 years with glioma.

The V and J genes are TRBV6-1 and TRBJ1-2; D gene uncertain. There are 13 residues in the CDR3. In germline, CDR1 is MNHNS, CDR2 SASEGT. V dropped 4 bases and J dropped 4 bases, with 10 bases sitting between them. In DNA, the CDR3 is TGTGCCAGCAGTGTAAGCGAAACCTATGGCTACACCTTC. It codes for CASSVSETYGYTF.

This chain uses TRBV5-3 with TRBJ1-6; 9 nucleotides line up with TRBD1. TRBV5-3 counts as an open reading frame of uncertain function. Trimming at V came to 3 bases and at J to 1 base, leaving 11 bases not matched to a gene. The CDR3 contains 19 residues. CDR3 sequence (DNA): TGTGCCAGAAGCTCCCAACTTACAGGGGGCAGGTCCTATAATTCACCCCTCCACTTT. Its translation: CARSSQLTGGRSYNSPLHF.

This clone occurred once. The CDR3 DNA sequence: TGTGCCAGCAGTTTTTACAGGGGAGAAGGAGCTGAAGCTTTCTTT. Translating gives CASSFYRGEGAEAFF. The gene calls are TRBV27 and TRBJ1-1; 7 positions match TRBD1. Losses at the gene ends were 3 bases for V and 6 bases for J; bases not matched to a gene: 10. The CDR3 contains 15 residues. Looked up from germline, CDR1 is MNHEY and CDR2 is SMNVEV (reference sequence).

V is TRBV5-1 and J is TRBJ2-5; D uncertain. In germline, CDR1 is SGHRS, CDR2 YFSETQ. V dropped 5 bases and J dropped 1 base, with 6 bases sitting between them. This CDR3 is 12 amino acids long. The CDR3 sequence is CASRRPQETQYF. The CDR3 coding sequence is TGCGCCAGCAGAAGACCCCAAGAGACCCAGTACTTC.

The CDR3 sequence is CASSPVLGTEAFF. The CDR3 coding sequence is TGTGCCAGCAGCCCGGTCCTGGGCACTGAAGCTTTCTTT. The chain couples TRBV7-9 to TRBJ1-1, with unresolved D. The V end lost 5 bases, the J end lost 4 bases, and 11 bases lay between the germline ends. The germline V gene encodes CDR1 SEHNR and CDR2 FQNEAQ (reference sequence). This CDR3 has 13 residues.

This clone was seen a few times. The CDR3: CASNNPGAQIGYTF. DNA for the CDR3: TGTGCCAGCAACAACCCTGGGGCACAGATCGGCTACACCTTC. This chain connects TRBV7-9 to TRBJ1-2; D might be TRBD1 (5 bases). The CDR3 contains 14 residues. The germline CDR1 and CDR2 sequences are SEHNR and FQNEAQ (reference sequence). V lost 7 bases to trimming and J lost 8 bases, with 20 bases between them.

The V and J genes are TRBV30 and TRBJ2-7; TRBD2 matches at 10 bases. With V trimmed by 0 bases and J by 2 bases, 4 bases remained unmatched. Germline V CDR1 and CDR2: GTSNPN, SVGIG (reference sequence). The CDR3 totals 15 residues. CDR3 loop: CAWSVGTSVTYEQYF. The CDR3 nucleotides are TGTGCCTGGAGTGTTGGGACTAGCGTGACCTACGAGCAGTACTTC.

CDR3 DNA sequence: TGTGCCAGCAGCCCCTCAACTCACAATGAGCAGTTCTTC. It is translated as CASSPSTHNEQFF. This chain uses TRBV7-2 with TRBJ2-1; D call uncertain. The CDR3 totals 13 residues. Germline V gene data show CDR1 as SGHTA and CDR2 as FQGNSA. Trimming took 5 bases from V and 5 from J, leaving 10 bases between them. The full variable domain, with the rest looked up from reference TRBV7-2 and TRBJ2-1, is GAGVSQSPSNKVTEKGKDVELRCDPISGHTALYWYRQSLGQGLEFLIYFQGNSAPDKSGLPSDRFSAERTGGSVSTLTIQRTQQEDSAVYLCASSPSTHNEQFFGPGTRLTVL.

This rearrangement joins TRBV18 to TRBJ1-5; 7 bases agree with TRBD1. The CDR3 spans 15 residues. Germline V gene sequence: CDR1 KGHSH, CDR2 LQKENI. V was clipped by 6 bases and J by 0 bases; unmatched bases: 5. The CDR3 spells CASSSGQSSNQPQHF. The CDR3 nucleotides are TGTGCCAGCTCGTCGGGACAGTCTAGCAATCAGCCCCAGCATTTT.

J is TRBJ1-2 and V is TRBV29-1, with D hard to call. The CDR3 is 12 amino acids. The ends were cut back, 3 bases at V and 3 bases at J, with 8 bases in the middle. From germline, CDR1 is SQVTM and CDR2 ANQGSEA. In DNA, the CDR3 is TGCAGCGTTGAGGGGAATGACTATGGCTACACCTTC. It is translated as CSVEGNDYGYTF.